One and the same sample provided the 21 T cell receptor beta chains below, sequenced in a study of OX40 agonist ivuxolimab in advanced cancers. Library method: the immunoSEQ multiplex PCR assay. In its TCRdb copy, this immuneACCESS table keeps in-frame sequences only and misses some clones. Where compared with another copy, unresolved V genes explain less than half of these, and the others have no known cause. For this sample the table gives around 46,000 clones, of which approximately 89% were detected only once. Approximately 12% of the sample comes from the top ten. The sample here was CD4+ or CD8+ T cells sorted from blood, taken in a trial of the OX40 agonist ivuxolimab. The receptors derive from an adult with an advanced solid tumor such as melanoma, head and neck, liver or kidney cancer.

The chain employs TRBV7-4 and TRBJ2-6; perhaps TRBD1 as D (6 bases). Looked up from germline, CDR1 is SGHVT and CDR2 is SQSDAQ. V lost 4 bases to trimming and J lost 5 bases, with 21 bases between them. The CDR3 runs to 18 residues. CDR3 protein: CASSYLDSSQSRANVLTF. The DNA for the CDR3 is TGTGCCAGCAGCTATTTGGACAGCTCACAAAGTCGGGCCAACGTCCTGACTTTC. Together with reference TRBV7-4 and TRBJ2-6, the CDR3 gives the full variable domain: GAGVSQSPRYKVAKRGRDVALRCDSISGHVTLYWYRQTLGQGSEVLTYSQSDAQRDKSGRPSGRFSAERPERSVSTLKIQRTEQGDSAVYLCASSYLDSSQSRANVLTFGAGSRLTVL.

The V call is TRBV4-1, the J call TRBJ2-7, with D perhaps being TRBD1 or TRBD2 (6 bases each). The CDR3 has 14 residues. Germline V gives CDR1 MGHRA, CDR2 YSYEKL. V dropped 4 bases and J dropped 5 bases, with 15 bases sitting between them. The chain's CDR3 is CASSRAFGGDEQYF. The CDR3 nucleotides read TGCGCCAGCAGCCGAGCATTCGGGGGCGACGAGCAGTACTTC.

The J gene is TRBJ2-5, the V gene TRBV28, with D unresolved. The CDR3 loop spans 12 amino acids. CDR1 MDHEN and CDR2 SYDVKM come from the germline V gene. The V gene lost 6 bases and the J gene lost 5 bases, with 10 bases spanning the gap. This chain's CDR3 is CASRGTLETQYF. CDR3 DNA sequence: TGTGCCAGCAGGGGCACCCTGGAGACCCAGTACTTC.

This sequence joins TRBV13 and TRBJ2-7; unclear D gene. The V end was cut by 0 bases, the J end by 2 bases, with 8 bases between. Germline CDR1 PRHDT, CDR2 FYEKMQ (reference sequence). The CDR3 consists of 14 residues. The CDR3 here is CASSLGRVPYEQYF. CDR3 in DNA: TGTGCCAGCAGCTTAGGCCGGGTCCCCTACGAGCAGTACTTC.

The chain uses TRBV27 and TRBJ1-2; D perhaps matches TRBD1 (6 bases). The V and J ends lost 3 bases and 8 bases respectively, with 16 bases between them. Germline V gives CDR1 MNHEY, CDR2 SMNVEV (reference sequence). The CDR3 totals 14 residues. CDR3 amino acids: CASSFGGSFGGYTF. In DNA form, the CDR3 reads TGTGCCAGCAGTTTTGGGGGCTCGTTTGGAGGCTACACCTTC.

DNA of the CDR3: TGTGCCAGCAGTGAACCGAGGCCGGACCACACAGACACAGATACGCAGTATTTT. It yields the protein CASSEPRPDHTDTDTQYF. The chain joins TRBV6-1 to TRBJ2-3; D unresolved. CDR3 length equals 18 residues. CDR1 MNHNS and CDR2 SASEGT come from the germline V gene. The germline V and J ends were trimmed by 2 bases and 2 bases, with 20 bases remaining between them.

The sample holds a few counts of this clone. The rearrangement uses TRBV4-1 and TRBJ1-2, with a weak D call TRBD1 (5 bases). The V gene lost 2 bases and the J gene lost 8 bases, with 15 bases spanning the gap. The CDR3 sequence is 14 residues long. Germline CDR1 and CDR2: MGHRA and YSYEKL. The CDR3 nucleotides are TGCGCCAGCAGCCAAAGTCAGGGTGGTTCGGGCTACACCTTC. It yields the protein CASSQSQGGSGYTF.

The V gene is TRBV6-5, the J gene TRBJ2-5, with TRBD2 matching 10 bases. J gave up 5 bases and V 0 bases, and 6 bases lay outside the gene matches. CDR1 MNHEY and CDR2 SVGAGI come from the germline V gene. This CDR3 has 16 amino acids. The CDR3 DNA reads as TGTGCCAGCAGTTACTCGCTAGCGGGAGTCGGGGAGACCCAGTACTTC. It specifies CASSYSLAGVGETQYF.

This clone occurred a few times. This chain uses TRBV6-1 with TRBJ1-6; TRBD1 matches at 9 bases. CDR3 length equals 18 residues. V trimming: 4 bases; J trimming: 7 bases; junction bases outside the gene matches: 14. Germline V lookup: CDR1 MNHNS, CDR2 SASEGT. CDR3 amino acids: CASSAKTWDRAENSPLHF. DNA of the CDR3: TGTGCCAGCAGTGCCAAAACTTGGGACAGGGCAGAGAATTCACCCCTCCACTTT.

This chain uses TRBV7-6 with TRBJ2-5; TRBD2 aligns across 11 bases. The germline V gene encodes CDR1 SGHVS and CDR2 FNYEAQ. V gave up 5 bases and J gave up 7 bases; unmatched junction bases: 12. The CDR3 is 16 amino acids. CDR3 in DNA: TGTGCCAGCAGCCATGAAATAGCGGGAGGGCTTGGGACCCAGTACTTC. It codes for CASSHEIAGGLGTQYF.

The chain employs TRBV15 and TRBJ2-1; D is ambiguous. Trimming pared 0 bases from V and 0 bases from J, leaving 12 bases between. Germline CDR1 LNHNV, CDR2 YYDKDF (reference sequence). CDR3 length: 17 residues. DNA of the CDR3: TGTGCCACCAGCAGAGATCGGCCTACGAGCTCCTACAATGAGCAGTTCTTC. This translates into CATSRDRPTSSYNEQFF. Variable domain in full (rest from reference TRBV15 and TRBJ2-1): DAMVIQNPRYQVTQFGKPVTLSCSQTLNHNVMYWYQQKSSQAPKLLFHYYDKDFNNEADTPDNFQSRRPNTSFCFLDIRSPGLGDTAMYLCATSRDRPTSSYNEQFFGPGTRLTVL.

The CDR3, as DNA: TGTGCCAGCAGTTTGGTGGGGTACAATGAGCAGTTCTTC. Protein: CASSLVGYNEQFF. The chain uses TRBV28 and TRBJ2-1; D gene ambiguous. The CDR3 length is 13 residues. With 3 bases removed from V and 4 bases from J, the gap between germline ends came to 7 bases. Germline V gives CDR1 MDHEN, CDR2 SYDVKM.

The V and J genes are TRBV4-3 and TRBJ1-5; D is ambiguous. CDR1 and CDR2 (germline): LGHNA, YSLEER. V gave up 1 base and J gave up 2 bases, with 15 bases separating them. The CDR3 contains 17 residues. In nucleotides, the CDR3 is TGCGCCAGCAGCCAAGGGTTGAAGGGTTTGGGCAATCAGCCCCAGCATTTT. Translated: CASSQGLKGLGNQPQHF.

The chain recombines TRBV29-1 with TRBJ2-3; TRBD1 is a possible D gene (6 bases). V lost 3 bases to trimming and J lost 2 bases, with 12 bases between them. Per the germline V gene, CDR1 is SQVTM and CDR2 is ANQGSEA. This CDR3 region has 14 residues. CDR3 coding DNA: TGCAGCGTTGATGGGGGCCGCGACACAGATACGCAGTATTTT. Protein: CSVDGGRDTDTQYF.

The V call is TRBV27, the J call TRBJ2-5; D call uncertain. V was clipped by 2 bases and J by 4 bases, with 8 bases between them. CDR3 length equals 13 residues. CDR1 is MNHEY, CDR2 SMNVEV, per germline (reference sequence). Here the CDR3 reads CASSLGVGETQYF. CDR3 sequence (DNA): TGTGCCAGCAGTTTAGGGGTTGGAGAGACCCAGTACTTC.

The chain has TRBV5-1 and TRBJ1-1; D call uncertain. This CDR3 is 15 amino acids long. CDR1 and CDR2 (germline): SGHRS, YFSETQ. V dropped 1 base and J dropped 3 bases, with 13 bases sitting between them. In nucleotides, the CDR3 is TGCGCCAGCAGCTTGCCGGGTGGTGCGTACACTGAAGCTTTCTTT. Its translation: CASSLPGGAYTEAFF.

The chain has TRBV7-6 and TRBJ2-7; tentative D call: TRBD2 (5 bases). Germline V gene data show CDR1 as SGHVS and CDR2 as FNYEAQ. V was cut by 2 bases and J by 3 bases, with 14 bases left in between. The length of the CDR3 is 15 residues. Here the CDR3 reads CASSLFSGSNYEQYF. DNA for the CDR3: TGTGCCAGCAGCTTATTCTCGGGGAGCAACTACGAGCAGTACTTC.

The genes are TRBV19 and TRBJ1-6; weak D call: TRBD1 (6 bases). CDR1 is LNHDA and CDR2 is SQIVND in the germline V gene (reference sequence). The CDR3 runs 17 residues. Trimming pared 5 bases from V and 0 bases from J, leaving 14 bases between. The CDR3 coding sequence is TGTGCCAGTAGTTGGGGACATCTGAGCTCCTATAATTCACCCCTCCACTTT. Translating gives CASSWGHLSSYNSPLHF.

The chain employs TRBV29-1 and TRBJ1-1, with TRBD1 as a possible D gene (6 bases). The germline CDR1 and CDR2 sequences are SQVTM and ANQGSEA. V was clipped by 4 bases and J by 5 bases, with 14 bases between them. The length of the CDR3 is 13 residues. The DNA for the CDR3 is TGCAGCGTTGGTTTCTCAGGGGTGACTGAAGCTTTCTTT. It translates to CSVGFSGVTEAFF.

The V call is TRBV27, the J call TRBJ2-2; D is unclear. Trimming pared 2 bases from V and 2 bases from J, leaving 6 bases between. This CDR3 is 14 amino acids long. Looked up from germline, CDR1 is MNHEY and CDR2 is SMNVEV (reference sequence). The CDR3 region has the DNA TGTGCCAGCAGTTTAATAGCCAACACCGGGGAGCTGTTTTTT. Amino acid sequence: CASSLIANTGELFF.

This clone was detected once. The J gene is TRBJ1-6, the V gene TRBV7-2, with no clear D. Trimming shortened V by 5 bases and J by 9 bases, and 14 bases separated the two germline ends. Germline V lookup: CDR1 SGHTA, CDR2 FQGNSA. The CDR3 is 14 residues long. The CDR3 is CASSPRDQSSPLHF. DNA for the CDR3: TGTGCCAGCAGCCCGAGGGATCAAAGTTCACCCCTCCACTTT.